This T cell receptor (beta chain) was documented in a study of blood T cell repertoires in COVID-19. The wider study: The analysed material was cDNA or gDNA that came from T cells, B-cell-depleted T cells, or PBMCs.

Here immunoSEQ multiplex PCR was the method, and the copy in TCRdb shows in-frame clones only, minus some. The profile shows some 190,000 clones, around 80% of them singletons. Specimen: peripheral blood. The receptor was derived from a man in his sixties with acute or convalescent COVID-19.

The chain's CDR3 is CASSLSHPGQGAHGYTF. The DNA of the CDR3 is TGTGCCAGCAGTTTATCCCATCCGGGACAGGGGGCCCATGGCTACACCTTC. The chain is built from TRBV28 and TRBJ1-2, with 12 bases matching TRBD1. CDR3 length: 17 residues. Germline-derived CDR1 and CDR2 are MDHEN and SYDVKM. With 1 base clipped from V and 6 bases from J, the junction kept 9 bases outside the gene matches.